Presented here are 2 T cell receptor beta chains from one specimen sequenced in a study of T cells in Graves' hyperthyroidism and ophthalmopathy. Amplification of TCR beta CDR3 regions used RNA as the template. A first-round RT-PCR of the TCR CDR3 used the HTBI primer set. Each CDR3 protein gets one entry after TCRdb re-called the multiplex PCR reads with MiXCR. The repertoire holds about 480,000 distinct CDR3 sequences, with about an eighth as singletons. The sample comprised blood. Receptors were obtained from a woman between 18 and 30 years old with Graves' hyperthyroidism.

This sequence joins TRBV20-1 and TRBJ2-5; 10 bases map to TRBD2. This CDR3 contains 16 residues. Unmatched junction bases numbered 9, after V lost 0 bases and J lost 5 bases. Germline assignment: CDR1 DFQATT and CDR2 SNEGSKA (reference sequence). The CDR3 DNA follows: TGCAGTGCTAGAGATGAGTCTAGCGGGAGTCTGGAGACCCAGTACTTC. It codes for CSARDESSGSLETQYF.

This clonotype occurred many times. V gene TRBV20-1 combines with J gene TRBJ2-1; 14 nucleotides align to TRBD2. Germline V gene data show CDR1 as DFQATT and CDR2 as SNEGSKA (reference sequence). V gave up 5 bases and J gave up 2 bases; unmatched junction bases: 5. The CDR3 has 16 residues. The CDR3 spells CSAWTSGRNPYNEQFF. The CDR3 nucleotides read TGCAGTGCTTGGACTAGCGGGAGGAATCCCTACAATGAGCAGTTCTTC.